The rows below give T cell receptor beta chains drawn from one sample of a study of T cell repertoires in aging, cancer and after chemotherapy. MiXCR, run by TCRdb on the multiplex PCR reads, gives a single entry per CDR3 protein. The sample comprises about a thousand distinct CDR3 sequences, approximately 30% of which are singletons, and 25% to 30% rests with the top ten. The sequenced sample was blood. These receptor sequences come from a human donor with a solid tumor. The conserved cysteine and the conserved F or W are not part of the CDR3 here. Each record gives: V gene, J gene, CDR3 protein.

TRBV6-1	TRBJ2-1	ASSENIYEQF
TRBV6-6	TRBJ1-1	ATYSVPEAF
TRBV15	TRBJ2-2	ATSPKATTGELF
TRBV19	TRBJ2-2	ASSSLDRAKVNTGELF
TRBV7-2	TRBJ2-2	ASSLGGRASNTGELF
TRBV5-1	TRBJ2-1	ASTPKGGGAYNEQF
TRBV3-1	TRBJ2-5	ASSHGEGTQY
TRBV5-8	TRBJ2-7	ASGDSYYEQY
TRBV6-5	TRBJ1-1	ASILNTEAF
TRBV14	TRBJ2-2	ASSPTRETGELF
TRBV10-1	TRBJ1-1	ASSADTSSLNTEAF
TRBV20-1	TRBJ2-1	SARLAGGPNEQF
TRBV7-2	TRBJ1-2	ASSLAGRGVGGGYT
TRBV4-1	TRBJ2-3	ASSQAGRTTDTQY
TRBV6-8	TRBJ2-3	ASSSYPGGTDTQY
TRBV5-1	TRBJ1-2	ASSLEGANYGYT
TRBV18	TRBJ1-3	ASSSPGPLGNTIY
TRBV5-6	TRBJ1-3	ASSLQLGPLSGNTIY
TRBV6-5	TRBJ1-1	ASSRTGGLTEAF
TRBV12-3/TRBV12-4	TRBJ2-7	ASSRHPTRVDEQY
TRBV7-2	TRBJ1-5	ASSFDYYSNQPQH
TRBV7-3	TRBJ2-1	ASSLTSGDKQF
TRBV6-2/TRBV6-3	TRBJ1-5	ASSGQYSNQPQH
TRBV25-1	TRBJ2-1	ASTEAGLYNEQF
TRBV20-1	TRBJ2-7	SATGLPYYEQY
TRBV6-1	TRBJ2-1	ASSEGLADYNEQF
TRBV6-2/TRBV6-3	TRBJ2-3	ASSYKADTQY
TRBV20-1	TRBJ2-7	SARDRLEQY
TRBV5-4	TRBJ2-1	ATGLAGGLHNEQF
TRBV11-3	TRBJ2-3	ASSPNGRETDTQY
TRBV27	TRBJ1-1	ASRGQGRTEAF
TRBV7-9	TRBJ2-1	ASSSGGTHNEQF
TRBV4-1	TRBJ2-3	ASSQDRGASDTQY
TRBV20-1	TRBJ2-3	SASATSGNTDTQY
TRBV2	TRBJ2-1	ASSSPTSGTNEQF
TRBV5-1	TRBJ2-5	ASSLGWGRGPETQY
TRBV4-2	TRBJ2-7	ASSQDGASANYEQY
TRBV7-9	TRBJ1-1	ASSLGQSHTEAF
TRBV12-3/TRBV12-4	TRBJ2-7	ASSLQGNEQY
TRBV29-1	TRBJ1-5	SVEDDRGQPQH
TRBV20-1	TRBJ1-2	SAIEQAVYGYT
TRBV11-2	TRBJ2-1	ASRQPGLAQF
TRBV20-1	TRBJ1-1	SARDGLNTEAF
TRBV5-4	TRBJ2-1	ASSLSGAGNEQF
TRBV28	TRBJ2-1	ASSFRSSYNEQF
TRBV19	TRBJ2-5	ASSPEGDGETQY
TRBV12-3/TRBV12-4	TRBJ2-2	ASSFQGAGELF
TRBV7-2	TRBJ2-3	ASRAGANTDTQY
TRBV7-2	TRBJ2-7	ASSLSSGAVYEQY
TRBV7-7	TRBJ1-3	ASSPEGPGNTIY
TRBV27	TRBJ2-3	ASSLSIGSAGGPTDTQY
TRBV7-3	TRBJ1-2	ASSLTQGAHYGYT
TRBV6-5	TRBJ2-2	ASSYDSATGELF
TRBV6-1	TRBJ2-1	ASSKETGGPDEQF
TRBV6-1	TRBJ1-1	ASSEKTGEGGGTEAF
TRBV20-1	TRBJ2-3	SATLGGRRTDTQY
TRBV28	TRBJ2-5	ASSPVGGGQETQY